This is a list of T cell receptor beta chains from one sample in a study of control samples from healthy donors and cancer patients. The assay was immunoSEQ multiplex PCR, and TCRdb's table has in-frame clones only and misses some. Among approximately 180,000 clones listed, 75% to 95% were seen once. The specimen was blood. The source of these receptors is a woman aged 40 to 55 in good health. Both conserved end residues are part of each CDR3.

V gene	CDR3 protein
TRBV12-3/TRBV12-4	CASRGQSNEKLFF
TRBV5-1	CASSLAEGLAGDTQYF
TRBV28	CASSPGGRDQPQHF
TRBV28	CASSPNRPSSGANVLTF
TRBV7-8	CASSPRGGAAEAFF
TRBV29-1	CSVQRQGANTEAFF
TRBV2	CATGFGRTEAFF
TRBV18	CASSPRGITNEKLFF
TRBV6-4	CASKRELNTEAFF
TRBV5-1	CASSLDPGGGGADEQFF
TRBV19	CASRAVSGNTIYF
TRBV5-6	CASSQPPGRGAFF
TRBV5-6	CASSFGDNEQFF
TRBV5-1	CASSSRAPDTQYF
TRBV4-1	CASSLDPGVPNSPLHF
TRBV28	CATWRGFNQPQHF
TRBV19	CASSSQGGAYGYTF
TRBV2	CASSVLGNSGNTIYF
TRBV3-1/TRBV3-2	CASSQDGVYGYTF
TRBV24-1	CATSDPRTEEDTQYF
TRBV5-6	CASSLVGRANYGYTF
TRBV10-2	CASSGTSNSPLHF
TRBV2	CASSEAYRDSGNTIYF
TRBV12-3/TRBV12-4	CASSPGVALHF
TRBV19	CASSPWPGDSSYNSPLHF
TRBV10-3	CAIKAGGSYNEQFF